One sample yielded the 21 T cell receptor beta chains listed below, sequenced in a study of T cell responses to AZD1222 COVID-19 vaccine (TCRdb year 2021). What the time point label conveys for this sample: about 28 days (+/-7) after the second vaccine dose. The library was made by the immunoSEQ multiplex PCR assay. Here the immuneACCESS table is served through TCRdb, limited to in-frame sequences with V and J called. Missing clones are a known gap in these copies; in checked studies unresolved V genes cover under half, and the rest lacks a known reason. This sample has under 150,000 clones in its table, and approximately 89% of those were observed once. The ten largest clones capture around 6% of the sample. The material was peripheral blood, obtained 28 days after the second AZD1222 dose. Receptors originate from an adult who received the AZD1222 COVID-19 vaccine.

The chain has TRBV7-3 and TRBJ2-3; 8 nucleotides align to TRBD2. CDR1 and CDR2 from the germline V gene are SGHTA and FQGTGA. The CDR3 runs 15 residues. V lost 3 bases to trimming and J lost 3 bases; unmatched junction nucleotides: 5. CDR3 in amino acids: CASSLSGGWTDTQYF. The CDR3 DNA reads TGTGCCAGCAGCTTGTCGGGGGGGTGGACAGATACGCAGTATTTT. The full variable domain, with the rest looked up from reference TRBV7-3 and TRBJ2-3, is GAGVSQTPSNKVTEKGKYVELRCDPISGHTALYWYRQSLGQGPEFLIYFQGTGAADDSGLPNDRFFAVRPEGSVSTLKIQRTERGDSAVYLCASSLSGGWTDTQYFGPGTRLTVL.

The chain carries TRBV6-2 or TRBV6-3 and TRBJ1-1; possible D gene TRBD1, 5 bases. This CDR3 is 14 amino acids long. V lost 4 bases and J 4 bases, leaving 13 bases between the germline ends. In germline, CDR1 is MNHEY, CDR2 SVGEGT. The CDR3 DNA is TGTGCCAGCAGTTCCCTCAGCGGGGGCACTGAAGCTTTCTTT. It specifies CASSSLSGGTEAFF.

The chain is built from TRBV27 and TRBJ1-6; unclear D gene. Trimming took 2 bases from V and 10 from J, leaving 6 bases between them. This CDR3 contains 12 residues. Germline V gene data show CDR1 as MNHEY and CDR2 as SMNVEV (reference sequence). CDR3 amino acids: CASSLNGSPLHF. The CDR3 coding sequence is TGTGCCAGCAGTTTAAATGGGTCACCCCTCCACTTT.

The CDR3 DNA follows: TGTGCCAGCAACGAGGTGGGGTTTAAAGATACGCAGTATTTT. Translation gives CASNEVGFKDTQYF. The rearrangement joins TRBV2 to TRBJ2-3; D is uncertain. With 7 bases removed from V and 5 bases from J, the gap between germline ends came to 16 bases. Germline lookup yields CDR1 SNHLY and CDR2 FYNNEI. There are 14 residues in the CDR3.

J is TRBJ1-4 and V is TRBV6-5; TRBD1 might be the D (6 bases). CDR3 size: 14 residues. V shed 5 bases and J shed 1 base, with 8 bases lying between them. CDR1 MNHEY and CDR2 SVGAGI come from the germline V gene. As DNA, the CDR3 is TGTGCCAGCAGTAACAGGGAAACTAATGAAAAACTGTTTTTT. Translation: CASSNRETNEKLFF.

CDR3 amino acids: CASGPRVVTETQYF. Written as DNA, the CDR3 is TGTGCCAGTGGACCTAGGGTAGTAACGGAGACCCAGTACTTC. This chain connects TRBV2 to TRBJ2-5; no firm D call. V was clipped by 9 bases and J by 5 bases, with 19 bases between them. The CDR3 is 14 residues long. In germline, CDR1 is SNHLY, CDR2 FYNNEI.

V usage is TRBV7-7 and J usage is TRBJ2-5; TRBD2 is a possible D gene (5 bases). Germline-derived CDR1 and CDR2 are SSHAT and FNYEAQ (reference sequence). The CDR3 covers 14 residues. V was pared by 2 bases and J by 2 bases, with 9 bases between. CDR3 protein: CASSLRGDQETQYF. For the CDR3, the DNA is TGTGCCAGCAGCTTACGGGGAGATCAAGAGACCCAGTACTTC.

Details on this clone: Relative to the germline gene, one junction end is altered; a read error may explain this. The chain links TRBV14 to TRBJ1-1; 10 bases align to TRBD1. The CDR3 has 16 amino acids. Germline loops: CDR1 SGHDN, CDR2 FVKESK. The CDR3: CASSQGWTGGNAEAFF. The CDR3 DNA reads TGTGCCAGCAGCCAAGGATGGACAGGGGGGAACGCTGAAGCTTTCTTT.

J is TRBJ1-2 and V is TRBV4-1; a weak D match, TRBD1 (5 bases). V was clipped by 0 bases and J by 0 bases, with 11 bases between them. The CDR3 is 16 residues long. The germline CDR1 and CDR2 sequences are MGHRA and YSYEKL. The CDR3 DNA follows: TGCGCCAGCAGCCAAGAAGTGAGGGGATCTAACTATGGCTACACCTTC. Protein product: CASSQEVRGSNYGYTF.

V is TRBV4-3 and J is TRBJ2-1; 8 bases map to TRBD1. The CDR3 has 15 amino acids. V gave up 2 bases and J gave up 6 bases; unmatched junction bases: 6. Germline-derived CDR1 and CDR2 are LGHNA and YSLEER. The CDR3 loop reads CASSQTLTGGNEQFF. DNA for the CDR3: TGCGCCAGCAGCCAAACACTCACAGGGGGCAATGAGCAGTTCTTC.

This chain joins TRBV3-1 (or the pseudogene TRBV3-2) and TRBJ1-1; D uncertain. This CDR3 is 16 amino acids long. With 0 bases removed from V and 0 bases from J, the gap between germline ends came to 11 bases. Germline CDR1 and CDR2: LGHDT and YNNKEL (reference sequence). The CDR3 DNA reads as TGTGCCAGCAGCCAAGATGCTGCACTCATGAACACTGAAGCTTTCTTT. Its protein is CASSQDAALMNTEAFF.

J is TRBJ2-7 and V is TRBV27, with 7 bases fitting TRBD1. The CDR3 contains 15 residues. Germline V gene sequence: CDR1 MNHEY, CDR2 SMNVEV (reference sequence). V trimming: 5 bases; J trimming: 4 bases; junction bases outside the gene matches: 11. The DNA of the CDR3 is TGTGCCAGCAGTCCCAAGACAGGGCCACTATACGAGCAGTACTTC. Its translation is CASSPKTGPLYEQYF.

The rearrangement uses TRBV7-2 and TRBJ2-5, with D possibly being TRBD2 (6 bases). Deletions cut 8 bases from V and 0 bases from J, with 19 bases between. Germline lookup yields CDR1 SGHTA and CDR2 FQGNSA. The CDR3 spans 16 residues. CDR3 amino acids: CASHLTGTYNQETQYF. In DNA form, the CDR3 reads TGTGCCAGCCACCTAACCGGGACTTACAACCAAGAGACCCAGTACTTC.

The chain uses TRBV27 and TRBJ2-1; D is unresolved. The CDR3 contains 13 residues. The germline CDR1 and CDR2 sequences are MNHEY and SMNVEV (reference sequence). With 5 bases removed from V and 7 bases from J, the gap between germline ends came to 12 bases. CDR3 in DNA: TGTGCCAGCAGTGCTGCTAAGGATAATGAGCAGTTCTTC. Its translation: CASSAAKDNEQFF.

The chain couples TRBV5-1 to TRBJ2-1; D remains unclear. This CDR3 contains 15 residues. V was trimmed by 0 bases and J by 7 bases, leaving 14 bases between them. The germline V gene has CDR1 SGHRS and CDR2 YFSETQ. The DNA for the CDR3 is TGCGCCAGCAGCTTGGGATTAACCCGGAGTAATGAGCAGTTCTTC. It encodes CASSLGLTRSNEQFF.

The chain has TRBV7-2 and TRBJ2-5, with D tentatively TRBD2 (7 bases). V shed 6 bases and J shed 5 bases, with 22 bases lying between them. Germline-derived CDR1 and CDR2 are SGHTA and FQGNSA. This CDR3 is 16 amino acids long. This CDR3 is CASSRRGGGREETQYF. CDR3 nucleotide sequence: TGTGCCAGCAGTCGTAGAGGGGGGGGCAGGGAGGAGACCCAGTACTTC. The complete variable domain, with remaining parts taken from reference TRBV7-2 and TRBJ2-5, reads GAGVSQSPSNKVTEKGKDVELRCDPISGHTALYWYRQSLGQGLEFLIYFQGNSAPDKSGLPSDRFSAERTGGSVSTLTIQRTQQEDSAVYLCASSRRGGGREETQYFGPGTRLLVL.

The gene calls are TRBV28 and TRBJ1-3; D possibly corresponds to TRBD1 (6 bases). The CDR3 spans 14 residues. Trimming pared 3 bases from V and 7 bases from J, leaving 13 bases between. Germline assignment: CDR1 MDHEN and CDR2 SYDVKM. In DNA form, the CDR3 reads TGTGCCAGCAGTTTGGGGGCCCCGGACAACACCATATATTTT. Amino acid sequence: CASSLGAPDNTIYF.

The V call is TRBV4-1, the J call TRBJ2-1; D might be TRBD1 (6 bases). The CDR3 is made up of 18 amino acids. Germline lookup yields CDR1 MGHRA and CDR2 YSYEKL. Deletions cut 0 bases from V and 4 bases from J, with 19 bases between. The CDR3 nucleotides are TGCGCCAGCAGCCAAGATGGGCTGTCAGGGGCAGGGTACAATGAGCAGTTCTTC. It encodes CASSQDGLSGAGYNEQFF.

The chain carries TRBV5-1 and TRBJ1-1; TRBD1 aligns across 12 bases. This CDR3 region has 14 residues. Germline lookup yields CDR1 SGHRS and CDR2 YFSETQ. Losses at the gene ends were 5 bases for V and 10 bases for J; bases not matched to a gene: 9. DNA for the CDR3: TGCGCCAGCAGGGAACCGGGACAGGGGGCTAGAGCTTTCTTT. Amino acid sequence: CASREPGQGARAFF.

The CDR3 DNA follows: TGTGCCAGTAGCGAGCCCTCGGCAGGGGGACTGAACACTGAAGCTTTCTTT. Its translation is CASSEPSAGGLNTEAFF. J is TRBJ1-1 and V is TRBV19; TRBD1 matches at 7 bases. The germline gives CDR1 LNHDA, CDR2 SQIVND (reference sequence). J lost 0 bases, V lost 6 bases, and 13 bases had no gene match. The length of the CDR3 is 17 residues.

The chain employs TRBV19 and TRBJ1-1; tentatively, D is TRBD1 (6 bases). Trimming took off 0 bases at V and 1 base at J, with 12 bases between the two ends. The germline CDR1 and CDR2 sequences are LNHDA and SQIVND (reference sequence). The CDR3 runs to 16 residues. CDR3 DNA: TGTGCCAGTAGTATAGACGGGGGCAGAGCGAACACTGAAGCTTTCTTT. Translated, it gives CASSIDGGRANTEAFF. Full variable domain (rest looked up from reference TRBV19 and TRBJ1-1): DGGITQSPKYLFRKEGQNVTLSCEQNLNHDAMYWYRQDPGQGLRLIYYSQIVNDFQKGDIAEGYSVSREKKESFPLTVTSAQKNPTAFYLCASSIDGGRANTEAFFGQGTRLTVV.